The clone carrying this T cell receptor beta chain was observed a single time. This entry is derived from a study of blood T cell repertoires in COVID-19. This CDR3 is built from 14 residues. Trimming left V 1 base short and J 8 bases short, with 13 bases between. CDR1 is SGHRS, CDR2 YFSETQ, per germline. Data came from immunoSEQ multiplex PCR; TCRdb stores just in-frame clones and leaves some out. The data contain roughly 90,000 clones, about 80% of them singletons. The V and J genes are TRBV5-1 and TRBJ1-3; TRBD1 is a possible D gene (6 bases). The sample was peripheral blood. This sequence was found in a woman in her sixties or seventies with acute or convalescent COVID-19. This CDR3 reads CASSLRTGIDTIYF. In DNA, the CDR3 is TGCGCCAGCAGCTTGCGAACAGGGATTGACACCATATATTTT.